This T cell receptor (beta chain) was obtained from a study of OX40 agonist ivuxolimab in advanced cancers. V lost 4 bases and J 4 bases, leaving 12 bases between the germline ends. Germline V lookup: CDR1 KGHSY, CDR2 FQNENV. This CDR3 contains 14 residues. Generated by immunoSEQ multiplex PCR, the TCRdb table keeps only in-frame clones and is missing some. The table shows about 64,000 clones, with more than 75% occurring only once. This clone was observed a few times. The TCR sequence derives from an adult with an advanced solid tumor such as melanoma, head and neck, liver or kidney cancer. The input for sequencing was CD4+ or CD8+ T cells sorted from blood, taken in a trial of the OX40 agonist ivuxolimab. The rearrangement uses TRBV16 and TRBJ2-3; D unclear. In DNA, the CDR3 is TGTGCCAGCAGCCGCGATGGAACCGCAGATACGCAGTATTTT. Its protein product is CASSRDGTADTQYF.